One sample yielded the 10 T cell receptor beta chains listed below, sequenced in a study of T cells in Graves' hyperthyroidism and ophthalmopathy. It was RNA transcripts that yielded the amplified TCR beta CDR3 regions. The primer set for the first-round RT-PCR of the TCR CDR3 was HTBI. TCRdb used MiXCR to reprocess the multiplex PCR reads, holding one entry per CDR3 protein. The sample has 500,000 to 750,000 distinct CDR3 sequences, 12% to 15% seen once; the top ten hold roughly 6.9%. The sequenced sample was blood. The receptors originated from a woman younger than 30 with Graves' ophthalmopathy.

This clonotype was picked up many times. The CDR3 DNA reads TGTGCCAGCAGCCCCCGGACTAGTCGGAACAATGAGCAGTTCTTC. Protein product: CASSPRTSRNNEQFF. This chain connects TRBV7-9 to TRBJ2-1; TRBD2 aligns across 7 bases. CDR1 and CDR2 from the germline V gene are SEHNR and FQNEAQ (reference sequence). The junction had 9 bases not matched to a gene; V was cut back by 5 bases and J by 5 bases. The CDR3 consists of 15 residues. Looking up the rest from reference TRBV7-9 and TRBJ2-1 gives the full variable domain: DTGVSQNPRHKITKRGQNVTFRCDPISEHNRLYWYRQTLGQGPEFLTYFQNEAQLEKSRLLSDRFSAERPKGSFSTLEIQRTEQGDSAMYLCASSPRTSRNNEQFFGPGTRLTVL.

This clonotype has just a few counts. The rearrangement joins TRBV19 to TRBJ2-1; TRBD2 matches 12 bases. The ends lost 3 bases at V and 3 bases at J; junction bases unmatched: 0. The germline gives CDR1 LNHDA, CDR2 SQIVND (reference sequence). The CDR3 sequence is 15 residues long. The CDR3 nucleotides are TGTGCCAGTAGTATGACTAGCGGGAGCTACAATGAGCAGTTCTTC. Its protein is CASSMTSGSYNEQFF.

This clonotype appeared many times. The chain couples TRBV18 to TRBJ1-2; perhaps TRBD1 as D (6 bases). Trimming left V 6 bases short and J 5 bases short, with 16 bases between. Germline CDR1 KGHSH, CDR2 LQKENI. The length of the CDR3 is 14 residues. This CDR3 reads CASSPMDSQYGYTF. CDR3 in DNA: TGTGCCAGCTCTCCAATGGACAGCCAGTATGGCTACACCTTC.

Turning to this clonotype: This clone may be a read error of a much larger clone one base away. V usage is TRBV4-3 and J usage is TRBJ1-1; no firm D call. Germline V gene sequence: CDR1 LGHNA, CDR2 YSLEER. The CDR3 loop spans 15 amino acids. Trimming cost V 0 bases and J 4 bases, with 12 bases left between them. The CDR3 loop is CASSQEEYTSTEAFF. The CDR3 nucleotides read TGCGCCAGCAGCCAAGAGGAGTACACGAGCACTGAAGCTTTCTTT.

In this sample, this clonotype turned up a few times. The CDR3 nucleotides read TGTGCCAGCAGTTCCGAACGTCAGCCCCAGCATTTT. Its translation: CASSSERQPQHF. The J gene is TRBJ1-5, the V gene TRBV6-1; D is undetermined. Per germline, CDR1 MNHNS and CDR2 SASEGT. CDR3 length equals 12 residues. The V and J ends lost 5 bases and 6 bases respectively, with 8 bases between them.

The J gene is TRBJ1-5, the V gene TRBV7-9, with 12 bases fitting TRBD1. The CDR3 loop spans 18 amino acids. V gave up 1 base and J gave up 1 base; unmatched junction bases: 5. CDR1 and CDR2 from the germline V gene are SEHNR and FQNEAQ (reference sequence). CDR3 sequence (DNA): TGTGCCAGCAGCTTAGGGGGACAGGGGGCCTGGAGCAATCAGCCCCAGCATTTT. Translated, it gives CASSLGGQGAWSNQPQHF.

This clonotype was counted ten times or more. V is TRBV10-3 and J is TRBJ2-3; 10 bases are shared with TRBD1. This CDR3 comprises 13 residues. The V and J ends lost 10 bases and 2 bases, in that order; junction bases with no gene match: 3. Per germline, CDR1 ENHRY and CDR2 SYGVKD. CDR3 sequence: CASGQGDTDTQYF. The DNA of the CDR3 is TGTGCCAGCGGACAGGGGGACACAGATACGCAGTATTTT.

This clonotype appeared many times. This chain joins TRBV2 and TRBJ2-7; 7 bases align to TRBD2. The length of the CDR3 is 16 residues. Germline values: CDR1 SNHLY, CDR2 FYNNEI. The junction had 9 bases not matched to a gene; V was cut back by 4 bases and J by 0 bases. The CDR3 sequence: CASSGRLATSSYEQYF. The DNA of the CDR3 is TGTGCCAGCAGTGGGCGACTAGCCACGAGCTCCTACGAGCAGTACTTC.

The chain is built from TRBV10-3 and TRBJ1-4; a possible D gene is TRBD1 (5 bases). The CDR3 consists of 14 residues. CDR1 is ENHRY and CDR2 is SYGVKD in the germline V gene. V was pared by 3 bases and J by 5 bases, with 10 bases between. CDR3: CAISDGALNEKLFF. The CDR3 DNA follows: TGTGCCATCAGTGACGGGGCCCTGAATGAAAAACTGTTTTTT.

The rearrangement uses TRBV11-2 and TRBJ2-1; 12 positions agree with TRBD2. CDR3 length: 15 residues. The germline V gene encodes CDR1 SGHAT and CDR2 FQNNGV. J was trimmed by 9 bases and V by 4 bases; bases with no gene match: 7. As DNA, the CDR3 is TGTGCCAGCAGCTCCGGACTAGCGGGAAAGGCTGAGCAGTTCTTC. Its protein product is CASSSGLAGKAEQFF.